The sequence of this T cell receptor beta chain was determined in a study of T-cell memory formation after mild COVID-19. Whole-study context: There were largely donor-specific TCR clusters.

Libraries for TCRalpha and TCRbeta carried sample barcodes and unique molecular identifiers via 5'RACE. Via MiXCR, TCRdb re-called the 5' RACE reads, giving one row per CDR3 protein. The repertoire holds 350,000 to 450,000 distinct CDR3 sequences, around 24% seen once, with roughly 9.7% in the top ten. There are 16 residues in the CDR3. The trim removed 0 bases at V and 2 bases at J, leaving 9 bases unmatched. Germline CDR1 DFQATT, CDR2 SNEGSKA (reference sequence). The sequence was collected from an adult woman who had mild COVID-19 (a few samples of this study predate the infection). Cell type and time point are not known. The sequenced sample consisted of PBMCs or a T cell subset sorted from them (not recorded which). The chain employs TRBV20-1 and TRBJ2-5; 7 bases are a match to TRBD1. As DNA, the CDR3 is TGCAGTGCTAGAGAACCCGGCAGGGGGTGGCAAGAGACCCAGTACTTC. It yields the protein CSAREPGRGWQETQYF.